A selection of T cell receptor beta chains follows, all from one sample in a study of blood T cell repertoires in COVID-19. Measured with immunoSEQ multiplex PCR; TCRdb has only the in-frame clones, and not every one. Of more than 200,000 clones detected, 88% appear once; the ten largest clones hold about 1.8%. The sequenced sample was peripheral blood. The source of these receptors is a man aged 65-85 years with acute or convalescent COVID-19. Each CDR3 is given without its conserved first and last residue. Part of the rows lack a size; the others show once, few, many or a class for expanded clones.

j_call v_call clone_size cdr3_aa
TRBJ2-1 TRBV4-3 NA ASSQDRSGIYNEQF
TRBJ2-7 TRBV5-6 NA ASSPGIRALGEQY
TRBJ2-5 TRBV5-5 NA ASSGGLQETQY
TRBJ2-3 TRBV19 NA ASSIVPAGGTDTQY
TRBJ2-1 TRBV15 NA ATSRQREERGQF
TRBJ1-2 TRBV6-1 medium-sized ASSDEPGSGSGGGYT
TRBJ1-2 TRBV7-8 NA ASSQQKQGGYYGYT
TRBJ1-5 TRBV4-1 NA ASSQEGGGRNQPQH
TRBJ1-2 TRBV27 NA ASSPHDISGYT
TRBJ1-2 TRBV9 few ASSADSRFDGYT
TRBJ2-7 TRBV5-6 NA ASSLDRQRHSYEQY
TRBJ2-7 TRBV5-1 NA ASSRSTYEQY
TRBJ1-4 TRBV19 NA ASSSATGWGEKLF
TRBJ2-2 TRBV21-1 NA ASSKEPERGTGELF
TRBJ2-7 TRBV7-6 NA ASSLWEAGSSYEQY
TRBJ1-1 TRBV18 NA ASSPIQQGPGNTEAF
TRBJ1-5 TRBV28 NA ASSLGTHQPQH
TRBJ2-3 TRBV18 NA ASSSLPTGLAGGGTDTQY
TRBJ2-1 TRBV7-9 NA ASSLADGSRYNEQF
TRBJ2-1 TRBV7-2 NA ASSSTSGINNQF
TRBJ2-5 TRBV6-5 NA ASSYPGLAGAETQY
TRBJ2-5 TRBV5-1 NA ASSPSGDIQETQY
TRBJ2-7 TRBV4-1 NA ASSQGPGRFSYEQY
TRBJ2-7 TRBV10-3 few AITDGGSYEQY
TRBJ1-5 TRBV19 NA ASSIARGNQPQH
TRBJ2-3 TRBV3-1/TRBV3-2 NA ASSPSGRLALKDTQY
TRBJ2-3 TRBV4-1 NA ASSQEPAASTDTQY
TRBJ2-1 TRBV19 NA ASSISGASGSNEQF
TRBJ2-1 TRBV14 once ASSQELRSNEQF
TRBJ2-7 TRBV7-8 NA ASSSHSGWY
TRBJ2-3 TRBV7-6 NA ASREGSGASTDTQY
TRBJ2-1 TRBV5-1 once ASSLSGGSYNEQF
TRBJ2-1 TRBV18 NA ASSPPGTGGWNEQF
TRBJ1-2 TRBV7-9 NA ASSLWTGVANNYGYT
TRBJ2-2 TRBV30 NA AWSPGQVGGELF
TRBJ1-5 TRBV11-2 NA ASSLAEYQPQH
TRBJ2-7 TRBV7-3 NA ASSLNRGPYEQY
TRBJ1-2 TRBV15 NA ATSRDKDRPNYGYT
TRBJ1-3 TRBV3-1/TRBV3-2 NA ASSLGTGQGNTIY
TRBJ1-3 TRBV18 once ASSPQNLVQGFGNTIY
TRBJ2-2 TRBV7-3 NA ASSLTGGNTGELF
TRBJ2-1 TRBV5-1 NA ASSVERTYNEQF
TRBJ1-4 TRBV5-1 NA ASRKGGTGGATNEKLF
TRBJ1-1 TRBV19 NA ASSPTGVDTEAF
TRBJ1-3 TRBV11-2 NA ASSLDREFSGNTIY
TRBJ1-2 TRBV27 NA ASIPHGRGADYGYT
TRBJ2-2 TRBV5-4 NA ASSLAKNTGELF
TRBJ2-2 TRBV7-8 NA ASSPGWGTKNTGELF
TRBJ2-2 TRBV5-1 NA ASSLTLNTGELF
TRBJ2-7 TRBV6-1 NA ASSEAGRGPLSPYEQY
TRBJ1-1 TRBV16 NA ASTRDSYNTEAF
TRBJ1-3 TRBV4-1 NA ASSNTGNTIY
TRBJ2-5 TRBV7-8 once ASSLVKVGTSVTQY